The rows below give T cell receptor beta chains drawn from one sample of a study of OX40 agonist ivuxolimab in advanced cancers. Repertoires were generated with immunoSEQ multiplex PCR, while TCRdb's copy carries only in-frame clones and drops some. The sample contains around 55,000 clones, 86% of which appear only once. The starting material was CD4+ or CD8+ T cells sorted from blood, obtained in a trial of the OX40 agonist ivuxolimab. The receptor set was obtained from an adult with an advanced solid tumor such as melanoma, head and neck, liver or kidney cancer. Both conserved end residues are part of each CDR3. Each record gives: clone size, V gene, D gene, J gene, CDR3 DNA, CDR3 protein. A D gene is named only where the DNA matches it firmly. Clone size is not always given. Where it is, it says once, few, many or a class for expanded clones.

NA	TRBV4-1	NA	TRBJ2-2	TGCGCCAGCAGCCTGCGACAGGCTGAGAACACCGGGGAGCTGTTTTTT	CASSLRQAENTGELFF
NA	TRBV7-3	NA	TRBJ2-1	TGTGCCAGCAGCGCGGGGGCGAGCTCCTACAATGAGCAGTTCTTC	CASSAGASSYNEQFF
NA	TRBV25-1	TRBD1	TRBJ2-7	TGTGCCAGCAGTGAATCCCGGACAGGGAACTACGAGCAGTACTTC	CASSESRTGNYEQYF
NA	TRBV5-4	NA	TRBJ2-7	TGTGCCAGCAGCTTCAAACCGGGAAATTCCTACGAGCAGTACTTC	CASSFKPGNSYEQYF
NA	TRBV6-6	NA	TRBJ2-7	TGTGCCGCCGGGACTGATCCGAGGCAGTACTTC	CAAGTDPRQYF
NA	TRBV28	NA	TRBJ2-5	TGTGCCAGACCGGGACTCCAGTACTTC	CARPGLQYF
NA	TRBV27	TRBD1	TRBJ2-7	TGTGCCAGCAGTTTCCGGGACAGCAACTACGAGCAGTACTTC	CASSFRDSNYEQYF
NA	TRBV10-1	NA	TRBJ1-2	TGCGCCAGCAGTCAGGACAGCGCCGAGGGGTACACCTTC	CASSQDSAEGYTF
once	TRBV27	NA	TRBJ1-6	TGTGCCAGCAGTTTATCTTGGGGGGGCGGCTCACCCCTCCACTTT	CASSLSWGGGSPLHF
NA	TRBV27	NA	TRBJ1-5	TGTGCCAGCAGTTCTGATACAGAATATAGCAATCAGCCCCAGCATTTT	CASSSDTEYSNQPQHF
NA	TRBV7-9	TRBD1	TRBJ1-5	TGTGCCAGCAGCCTGAGGACAGGTTATAGCAATCAGCCCCAGCATTTT	CASSLRTGYSNQPQHF
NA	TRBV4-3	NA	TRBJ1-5	TGCGCCAGCAGCCAGGAGCGGGGGGTTGCTGGGCCCCAGCATTTT	CASSQERGVAGPQHF
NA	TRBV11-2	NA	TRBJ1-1	TGTGCCAGCAGCTTGTTCTGGCAGAAGAACACTGAAGCTTTCTTT	CASSLFWQKNTEAFF
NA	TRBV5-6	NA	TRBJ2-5	TGTGCCAGCAGCTTGGGGGGCCTGGAGACCCAGTACTTC	CASSLGGLETQYF
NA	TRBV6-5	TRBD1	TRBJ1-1	TGTGCCAGCAGCACAGGGGGGGAGGACACTGAAGCTTTCTTT	CASSTGGEDTEAFF
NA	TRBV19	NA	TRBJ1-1	TGTGCCAGTAGTTTATACATGAACACTGAAGCTTTCTTT	CASSLYMNTEAFF
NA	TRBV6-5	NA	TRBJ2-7	TGTGCCAGCAGTTACACGTACTCCTACGAGCAGTACTTC	CASSYTYSYEQYF
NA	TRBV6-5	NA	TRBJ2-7	TGTGCCAGCAGTACGACCGGGACCCCGGGTGTCTACTTC	CASSTTGTPGVYF
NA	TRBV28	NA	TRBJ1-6	TGTGCCAGCAGTTTAGGAACGGGGTATTCACCCCTCCACTTT	CASSLGTGYSPLHF
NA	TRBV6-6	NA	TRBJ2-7	TGTGCCAGCAGTTACTCGACAGCGGAGTTAACCTACGAGCAGTACTTC	CASSYSTAELTYEQYF
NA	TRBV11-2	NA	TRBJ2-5	TGTGCCAGCAGCTTAGGTCCGGGGGCGGGAGAGACCCAGTACTTC	CASSLGPGAGETQYF
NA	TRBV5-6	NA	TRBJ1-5	TGTGCCAGCAGCTTGGGGCAGGGAGGTCAGCCCCAGCATTTT	CASSLGQGGQPQHF
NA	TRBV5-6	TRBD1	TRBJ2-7	TGTGCCAGCAAGGGACAGCGGTACGAGCAGTACTTC	CASKGQRYEQYF
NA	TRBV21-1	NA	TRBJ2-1	TGTGCCAGCAGCAAAGGGCGGAGGGGAGCCTACAATGAGCAGTTCTTC	CASSKGRRGAYNEQFF
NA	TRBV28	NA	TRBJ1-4	TGTGCCAGCAGTTTAATTGGGTCTAATGAAAAACTGTTTTTT	CASSLIGSNEKLFF
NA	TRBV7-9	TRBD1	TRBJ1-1	TGTGCCAGCAGCCTGACAGGGGGCGTCACTGAAGCTTTCTTT	CASSLTGGVTEAFF
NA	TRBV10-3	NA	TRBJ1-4	TGTGCCATCAGTGCTGCGGGGGAGGGGACTAATGAAAAACTGTTTTTT	CAISAAGEGTNEKLFF
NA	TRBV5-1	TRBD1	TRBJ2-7	TGCGCCAGCAGCTTAGCACAGGGGGTCTTCTACGAGCAGTACTTC	CASSLAQGVFYEQYF
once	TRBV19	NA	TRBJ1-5	TGTGCCAGTAGTATAGCAATGCGGGAGGTCTTAAATCAGCCCCAGCATTTT	CASSIAMREVLNQPQHF